These 15 T cell receptor beta chains share one sample of origin, sequenced in a study of CD8+CD57+ T cells in acquired aplastic anemia. Genomic DNA, the template, was used for profiling of the TCR beta VDJ and CDR3. MiXCR, run by TCRdb on the reads, gives a single entry per CDR3 protein. The sample carries roughly 300,000 distinct CDR3 sequences, approximately 56% recorded once. Material for sequencing was sorted CD4+, CD8+, or CD8+CD57+ T cells (not recorded which) from PBMCs. The source of these receptors is a human donor with severe aplastic anemia or a healthy control (not recorded which).

The V gene is TRBV19, the J gene TRBJ2-7; 8 bases line up with TRBD1. Germline V gene data show CDR1 as LNHDA and CDR2 as SQIVND (reference sequence). The CDR3 consists of 17 residues. V trimming: 9 bases; J trimming: 1 base; junction bases outside the gene matches: 17. The CDR3 bases are TGTGCCAGCAGTCGACTGGACAGGGCTTTAGGATCCTACGAGCAGTACTTC. Residues: CASSRLDRALGSYEQYF.

The gene calls are TRBV7-6 and TRBJ2-3; 8 nucleotides align to TRBD2. Per the germline V gene, CDR1 is SGHVS and CDR2 is FNYEAQ. The CDR3 extends over 14 amino acids. V gave up 5 bases and J gave up 1 base; unmatched junction bases: 2. CDR3 amino acids: CASSPTSGTDTQYF. The DNA for the CDR3 is TGTGCCAGCAGCCCGACTAGCGGCACAGATACGCAGTATTTT.

The chain employs TRBV19 and TRBJ2-7, with D perhaps assigned TRBD1 or TRBD2 (5 bases each). Trimming took 1 base from V and 0 from J, leaving 10 bases between them. Germline assignment: CDR1 LNHDA and CDR2 SQIVND (reference sequence). CDR3 length: 15 amino acids. CDR3 coding DNA: TGTGCCAGTAGTATAGCGGGTGGGGGCTCCTACGAGCAGTACTTC. This sequence encodes CASSIAGGGSYEQYF.

The chain uses TRBV20-1 and TRBJ2-5; 15 nucleotides align to TRBD2. This CDR3 has 13 amino acids. Germline CDR1 reads DFQATT; CDR2 reads SNEGSKA (reference sequence). V lost 5 bases and J lost 7; bases outside the gene matches: 2. The CDR3 loop is CSAGGLAGGTQYF. The DNA for the CDR3 is TGCAGTGCTGGGGGACTAGCGGGGGGGACCCAGTACTTC.

In its sample, this clonotype was seen many times. The rearrangement uses TRBV12-3 or TRBV12-4 and TRBJ2-5; 8 bases match TRBD2. V gave up 6 bases and J gave up 6 bases; unmatched junction bases: 9. This CDR3 comprises 14 residues. The CDR3 here is CASSPSGGRKTQYF. As DNA, the CDR3 is TGTGCCAGCAGCCCGTCGGGGGGGAGAAAGACCCAGTACTTC.

This chain joins TRBV10-3 and TRBJ1-2, with D perhaps TRBD1 (5 bases). Germline values: CDR1 ENHRY, CDR2 SYGVKD. This CDR3 comprises 15 residues. Trimming cost V 3 bases and J 6 bases, with 17 bases left between them. CDR3 amino acids: CAISESGARLHGYTF. As DNA, the CDR3 is TGTGCCATCAGTGAATCTGGGGCACGACTCCATGGCTACACCTTC.

The chain couples TRBV11-3 to TRBJ1-1; a weak D match, TRBD1 (6 bases). Trimming shortened V by 3 bases and J by 3 bases, and 20 bases separated the two germline ends. CDR3 length: 17 residues. Germline CDR1 reads SGHNT; CDR2 reads YENEEA. CDR3 bases: TGTGCCAGCAGCTTTAGCGGGGGGCCCACCGGGGACACTGAAGCTTTCTTT. Protein product: CASSFSGGPTGDTEAFF.

With regard to this clonotype: The junction shows a germline mismatch at one end, possibly a read error. The chain recombines TRBV7-2 with TRBJ2-7, with 7 nucleotides matching TRBD1. Germline assignment: CDR1 SGHTA and CDR2 FQGNSA. The CDR3 covers 15 residues. The CDR3 DNA is TGTGCCAGCAGCGTCGGTGCAGGGGGTACTTACGGGCAGTACTTC. Encoded protein: CASSVGAGGTYGQYF.

The rearrangement joins TRBV12-3 or TRBV12-4 to TRBJ1-2; D call uncertain. V gave up 0 bases and J gave up 0 bases, with 8 bases separating them. This CDR3 comprises 15 residues. The CDR3 DNA reads as TGTGCCAGCAGTTTAGCAAGCCCAGCTAACTATGGCTACACCTTC. This gives the protein CASSLASPANYGYTF.

A word on this clonotype: A much bigger clone sits one base away, suggesting this may be a read error. CDR3 loop: CASSQRGFAYEQCF. The CDR3 region has the DNA TGTGCCAGCAGCCAACGGGGGTTTGCCTACGAGCAGTGCTTC. The chain links TRBV3-1 to TRBJ2-7; tentative D call: TRBD2 (6 bases). The CDR3 spans 14 residues. CDR1 LGHDT and CDR2 YNNKEL come from the germline V gene (reference sequence).

Turning to this clonotype: Its ends do not fully match the called genes, so a read error is possible. The chain links TRBV2 to TRBJ1-2; 8 bases fit TRBD1. The CDR3 runs to 12 residues. From germline, CDR1 is SNHLY and CDR2 FYNNEI. The CDR3 DNA sequence: TGTGCCAGCACAGGGGGCGACTATGGCCACACCTTC. This translates into CASTGGDYGHTF.

J is TRBJ1-1 and V is TRBV7-8, with 8 bases that match TRBD1. Looked up from germline, CDR1 is SGHVS and CDR2 is FQNEAQ. The CDR3 contains 15 residues. The J segment lost 2 bases and the V segment lost 5 bases, leaving 7 bases of the junction unmatched. CDR3 DNA sequence: TGTGCCAGCAGCCCTCCCGGGACAGGTAACACTGAAGCTTTCTTT. Translating it yields CASSPPGTGNTEAFF.

This clonotype was counted between two and nine times. A much larger clone lies one base from this, so it may be a read error. The V and J genes are TRBV11-3 and TRBJ2-3, with TRBD2 as a possible D gene (5 bases). V lost 1 base and J 2 bases, leaving 10 bases between the germline ends. Germline lookup yields CDR1 SGHNT and CDR2 YENEEA. The CDR3 loop spans 15 amino acids. This chain's CDR3 is CASSLGLTNTDTQYF. CDR3 DNA: TGTGCCAGCAGCTTAGGACTGACTAACACAGATACGCAGTATTTT.

The V gene is TRBV24-1, the J gene TRBJ1-5; unclear D gene. The CDR3 runs to 17 residues. Germline V lookup: CDR1 KGHDR, CDR2 SFDVKD. V lost 0 bases to trimming and J lost 5 bases, with 16 bases between them. CDR3 sequence (DNA): TGTGCCACCAGTGATTTGAGTCAGCCAGCTGTAGATCAGCCCCAGCATTTT. Its translation is CATSDLSQPAVDQPQHF.

This chain joins TRBV7-2 and TRBJ2-3; a weak D match, TRBD2 (6 bases). The CDR3 extends over 16 amino acids. The V end was cut by 2 bases, the J end by 1 base, with 13 bases between. The germline V gene has CDR1 SGHTA and CDR2 FQGNSA. CDR3 region: CASSLSTSRGTDTQYF. Written as DNA, the CDR3 is TGTGCCAGCAGCTTATCTACTAGCCGTGGCACAGATACGCAGTATTTT.